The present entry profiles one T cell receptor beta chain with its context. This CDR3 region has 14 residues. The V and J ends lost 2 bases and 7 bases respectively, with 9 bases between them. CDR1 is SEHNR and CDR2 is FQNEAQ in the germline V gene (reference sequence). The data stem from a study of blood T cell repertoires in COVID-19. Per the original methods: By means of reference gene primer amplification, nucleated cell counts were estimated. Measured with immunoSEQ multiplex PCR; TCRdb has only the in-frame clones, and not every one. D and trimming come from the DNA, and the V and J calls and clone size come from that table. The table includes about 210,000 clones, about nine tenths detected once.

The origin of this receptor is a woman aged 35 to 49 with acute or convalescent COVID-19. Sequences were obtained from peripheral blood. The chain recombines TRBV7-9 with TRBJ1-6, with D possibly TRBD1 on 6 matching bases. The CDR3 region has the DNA TGTGCCAGCAGCTTAAGCCAGGGGAATTCACCCCTCCACTTT. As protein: CASSLSQGNSPLHF.